The rows below give T cell receptor beta chains drawn from one sample of a study of long-term antiretroviral therapy in people with HIV. Sequencing used immunoSEQ multiplex PCR; TCRdb keeps in-frame clones, though not all of them. The sample lists some 47,000 clones; about 95% were seen once. The input for sequencing was unsorted PBMCs, taken 3.7 years after starting antiretroviral therapy. The receptors were sampled from a woman aged 45-65 years with HIV. Each CDR3 is given with its conserved first and last residue. A D gene is named only where the DNA matches it firmly. Not all rows give a size; the values are once, few, many and, for expanded clones, a class.

NA,14,TRBJ2-2,NA,TRBV9,TGTGCCAGCAGCCCACGGACGAACACCGGGGAGCTGTTTTTT,CASSPRTNTGELFF
NA,16,TRBJ1-5,TRBD1,TRBV5-4,TGTGCCAGCAGCCAAGGGGGGGCAGGGGGGTTTCAGCCCCAGCATTTT,CASSQGGAGGFQPQHF
NA,15,TRBJ2-1,TRBD1,TRBV7-9,TGTGCCAGCGACCTGCAGGACAGGCCTTACAATGAGCAGTTCTTC,CASDLQDRPYNEQFF
NA,15,TRBJ1-1,NA,TRBV7-8,TGTGCCAGCAGCTCGAGGGCGGGTGAACTCACTGAAGCTTTCTTT,CASSSRAGELTEAFF
NA,18,TRBJ1-1,TRBD1,TRBV29-1,TGCAGCGTTGAAGATTCTACCTTACGACAGGGAATGAACACTGAAGCTTTCTTT,CSVEDSTLRQGMNTEAFF
NA,14,TRBJ2-5,TRBD2,TRBV29-1,TGCAGCGTTGTGTCGGAACTAGCGGAAGAGACCCAGTACTTC,CSVVSELAEETQYF
NA,13,TRBJ1-2,NA,TRBV18,TGTGCCAGCTCAGCTGGGCAGTACTATGGCTACACCTTC,CASSAGQYYGYTF
once,12,TRBJ2-3,NA,TRBV7-6,TGTGCCAGCAGCCCGGCCACAGATACGCAGTATTTT,CASSPATDTQYF
NA,13,TRBJ2-7,NA,TRBV19,TGTGCCAGTAGCTCGGACGGGTCCTACGAGCAGTACTTC,CASSSDGSYEQYF
NA,15,TRBJ1-2,TRBD1,TRBV7-8,TGTGCCAGCACCTCTTTTGCAGGGGGACTCTATGGCTACACCTTC,CASTSFAGGLYGYTF
NA,12,TRBJ1-1,NA,TRBV9,TGTGCCAGCAGTAGTCAGGGGAGAGAAGCTTTCTTT,CASSSQGREAFF
NA,15,TRBJ1-1,NA,TRBV29-1,TGCAGCGTTGAAGAGCCCCTCCATGTGAATACTGAAGCTTTCTTT,CSVEEPLHVNTEAFF
NA,15,TRBJ1-2,NA,TRBV4-1,TGCGCCAGCAGCCAAGAATTCGGGAGAAACTATGGCTACACCTTC,CASSQEFGRNYGYTF
NA,18,TRBJ2-1,TRBD2,TRBV9,TGTGCCAGCAGTCCTCCGGCGGGGGGGCCCAGCTCCTACAATGAGCAGTTCTTC,CASSPPAGGPSSYNEQFF
once,12,TRBJ1-2,NA,TRBV30,TGTGCCTGGAATCAGGTTTTACATGGCTACACCTTC,CAWNQVLHGYTF
NA,15,TRBJ2-1,NA,TRBV7-2,TGTGCCAGCTACCCAGAGGGGGGCACGTACAATGAGCAGTTCTTC,CASYPEGGTYNEQFF
NA,14,TRBJ2-3,TRBD1,TRBV19,TGTGCCAGTAGTCTTTTGACAGGGGTAGATACGCAGTATTTT,CASSLLTGVDTQYF
NA,15,TRBJ2-1,NA,TRBV6-5,TGTGCCAGCAGCCTTGACTCCAACTCCTACAATGAGCAGTTCTTC,CASSLDSNSYNEQFF
NA,14,TRBJ2-1,TRBD1,TRBV5-1,TGCGCCAGCAGCCCCGGGACAGCTTCCAATGAGCAGTTCTTC,CASSPGTASNEQFF
NA,13,TRBJ2-1,NA,TRBV6-5,TGTGCCAGCAGGGGGGTCCTTTACAATGAGCAGTTCTTC,CASRGVLYNEQFF
NA,14,TRBJ1-1,NA,TRBV2,TGTGCCAGCACAAACCAGGGATTGAACACTGAAGCTTTCTTT,CASTNQGLNTEAFF
NA,16,TRBJ1-2,NA,TRBV27,TGTGCCAGCAGTTTAAGGGACCCTCCTGGAGTCTATGGCTACACCTTC,CASSLRDPPGVYGYTF
NA,19,TRBJ2-6,NA,TRBV5-1,TGCGCCAGCAGCATTGAAACAAAGATTCTCCCCTCTGGGGCCAACGTCCTGACTTTC,CASSIETKILPSGANVLTF
NA,17,TRBJ1-1,NA,TRBV5-6,TGTGCCAGCAGCTTGGTATTGAGACAGGCCATGAACACTGAAGCTTTCTTT,CASSLVLRQAMNTEAFF
few,11,TRBJ2-5,NA,TRBV5-6,TGTGCCAGCAGCTTTCAAGAGACCCAGTACTTC,CASSFQETQYF
NA,15,TRBJ2-2,NA,TRBV6-1,TGTGCCAGCAGATCTCAGACCAGGTCTAACGGGGAGCTGTTTTTT,CASRSQTRSNGELFF